This T cell receptor (beta chain) is drawn from a study of blood T cell repertoires in COVID-19. Looking at the study overall: Samples of COVID-19 (acute and convalescent) were obtained from the United States, Italy and Spain. T cells, B-cell-depleted T cells, or PBMCs supplied cDNA or gDNA.

In terms of age and location, participants ranged from about 18 to 100 years and lived in roughly 22 US areas. Germline V gene sequence: CDR1 MNHNY, CDR2 SVGAGI (reference sequence). V lost 6 bases and J lost 1, with 18 bases in between. The CDR3 covers 16 residues. In the source study's methods: Amplifying reference gene primers gave estimates of nucleated cell counts. This table comes from immunoSEQ multiplex PCR, and its TCRdb copy is limited to in-frame clones, with some not included. V, J and clone size are those of that table, while D and trimming were read from the DNA. The sample contains 200,000 to 250,000 clones, roughly four fifths of which appear only once.

The V and J genes are TRBV6-6 and TRBJ1-2, with unresolved D. The clonotype comes from a woman aged 45-60 years who had been exposed to COVID-19. The sample consisted of PBMCs or T cells enriched from blood (not recorded which). DNA of the CDR3: TGTGCCAGCAGGGAACTTACCAGGTTAAATAACTATGGCTACACCTTC. Amino acid sequence: CASRELTRLNNYGYTF.